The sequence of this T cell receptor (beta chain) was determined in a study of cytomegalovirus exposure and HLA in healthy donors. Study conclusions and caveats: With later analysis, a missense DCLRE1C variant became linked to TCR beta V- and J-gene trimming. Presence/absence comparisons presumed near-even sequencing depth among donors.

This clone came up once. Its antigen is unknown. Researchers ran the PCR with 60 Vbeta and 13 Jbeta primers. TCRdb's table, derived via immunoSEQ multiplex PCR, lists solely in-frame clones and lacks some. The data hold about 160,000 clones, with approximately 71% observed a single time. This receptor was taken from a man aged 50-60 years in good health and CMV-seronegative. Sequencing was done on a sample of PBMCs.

CDR3 nucleotide sequence: TGTGCCAGCAATACAAAGGAGGGGTCGATATCTGGAAACACCATATATTTT. Translated, it gives CASNTKEGSISGNTIYF. The chain carries TRBV7-9 and TRBJ1-3, with D possibly TRBD1 on 5 matching bases. Germline V gene data show CDR1 as SEHNR and CDR2 as FQNEAQ (reference sequence). The CDR3 has 17 residues. With 7 bases removed from V and 1 base from J, the gap between germline ends came to 20 bases.